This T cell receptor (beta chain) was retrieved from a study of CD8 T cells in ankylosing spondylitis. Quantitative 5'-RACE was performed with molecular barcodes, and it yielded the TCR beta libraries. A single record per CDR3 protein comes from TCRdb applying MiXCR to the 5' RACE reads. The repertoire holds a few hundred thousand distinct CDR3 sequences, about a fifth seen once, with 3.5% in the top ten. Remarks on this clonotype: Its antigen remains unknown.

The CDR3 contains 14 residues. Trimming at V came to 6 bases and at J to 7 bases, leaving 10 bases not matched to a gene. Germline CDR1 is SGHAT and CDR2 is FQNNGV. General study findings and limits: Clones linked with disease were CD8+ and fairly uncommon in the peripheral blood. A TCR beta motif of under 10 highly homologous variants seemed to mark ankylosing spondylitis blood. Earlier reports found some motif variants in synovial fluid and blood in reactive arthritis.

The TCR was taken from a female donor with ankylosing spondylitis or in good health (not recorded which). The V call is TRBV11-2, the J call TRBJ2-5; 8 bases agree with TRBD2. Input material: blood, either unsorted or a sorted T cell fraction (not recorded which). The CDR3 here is CASRSTSGGWTQYF. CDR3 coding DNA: TGTGCCAGCAGATCCACTAGCGGAGGGTGGACCCAGTACTTC. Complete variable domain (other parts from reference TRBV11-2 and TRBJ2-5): EAGVAQSPRYKIIEKRQSVAFWCNPISGHATLYWYQQILGQGPKLLIQFQNNGVVDDSQLPKDRFSAERLKGVDSTLKIQPAKLEDSAVYLCASRSTSGGWTQYFGPGTRLLVL.